This T cell receptor beta chain was captured in a study of shared clonotypes between healthy human individuals. Method: immunoSEQ multiplex PCR; TCRdb's copy keeps in-frame clones and lacks some. The sample holds some 2,500,000 clones, around 90% seen once. Germline CDR1 and CDR2: SGHTA and FQGTGA. The CDR3 length is 13 residues. V shed 6 bases and J shed 2 bases, with 9 bases lying between them. The TCR comes from a man aged 18 to 30 in good health. Some clones in this sample may be carry-over from other donors' samples. The J gene is TRBJ2-3, the V gene TRBV7-3; D not certain. The sample consisted of naive CD4+ T cells from PBMCs. Noted subset: CD45RA+ positively selected. The CDR3 DNA reads TGTGCCAGCAGAGCTACCCCCACAGATACGCAGTATTTT. Encoded protein: CASRATPTDTQYF.